One T cell receptor beta chain is described in this entry. In the authors' methods: Reference gene primer amplification gave estimated nucleated cell counts. Profiled with immunoSEQ multiplex PCR; TCRdb holds only in-frame clones, not every one. V and J calls and clone size come straight from that table; D and trimming were deduced from the DNA. The table lists 350,000 to 400,000 clones, 90% to 95% of them singletons. These data are taken from a study of blood T cell repertoires in COVID-19. J was trimmed by 2 bases and V by 6 bases; bases with no gene match: 6. Germline CDR1 is LGHDT and CDR2 is YNNKEL (reference sequence). This CDR3 spans 14 amino acids. Participants, 18 to 89 years old, spanned 25 or so US areas.

The sequencing sample was made of PBMCs or T cells enriched from blood (not recorded which). J is TRBJ1-2 and V is TRBV3-1 (or the pseudogene TRBV3-2), with 7 nucleotides matching TRBD1. This receptor was obtained from a middle-aged woman who had been exposed to COVID-19. CDR3 nucleotide sequence: TGTGCCAGCAGGCCTCGACAGGGAAACTATGGCTACACCTTC. Its protein is CASRPRQGNYGYTF.